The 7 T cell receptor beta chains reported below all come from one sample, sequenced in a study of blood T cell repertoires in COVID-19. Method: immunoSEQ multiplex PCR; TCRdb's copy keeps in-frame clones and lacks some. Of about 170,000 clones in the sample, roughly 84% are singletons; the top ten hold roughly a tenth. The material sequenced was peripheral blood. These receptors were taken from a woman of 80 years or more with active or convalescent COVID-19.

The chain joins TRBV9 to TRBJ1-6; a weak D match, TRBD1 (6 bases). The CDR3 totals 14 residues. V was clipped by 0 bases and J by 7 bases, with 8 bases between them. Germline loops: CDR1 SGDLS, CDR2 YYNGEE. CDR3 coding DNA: TGTGCCAGCAGCGTAGTACAGGGAAATTCACCCCTCCACTTT. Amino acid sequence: CASSVVQGNSPLHF.

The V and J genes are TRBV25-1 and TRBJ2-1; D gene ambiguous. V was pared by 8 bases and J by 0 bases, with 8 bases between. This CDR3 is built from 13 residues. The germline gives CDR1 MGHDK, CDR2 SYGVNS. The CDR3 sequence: CASRKSSYNEQFF. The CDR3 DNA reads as TGTGCCAGCCGAAAGAGCTCCTACAATGAGCAGTTCTTC.

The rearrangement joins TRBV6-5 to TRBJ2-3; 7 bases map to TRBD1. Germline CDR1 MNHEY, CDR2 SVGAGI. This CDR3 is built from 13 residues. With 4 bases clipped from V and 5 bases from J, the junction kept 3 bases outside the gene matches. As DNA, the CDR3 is TGTGCCAGCAGTTTGGACAGGCAAGATACGCAGTATTTT. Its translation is CASSLDRQDTQYF.

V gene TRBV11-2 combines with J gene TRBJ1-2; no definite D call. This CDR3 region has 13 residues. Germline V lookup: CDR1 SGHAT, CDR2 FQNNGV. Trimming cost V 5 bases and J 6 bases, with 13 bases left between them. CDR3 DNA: TGTGCCAGCAGCCGCCGGGGAATTGATGGCTACACCTTC. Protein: CASSRRGIDGYTF.

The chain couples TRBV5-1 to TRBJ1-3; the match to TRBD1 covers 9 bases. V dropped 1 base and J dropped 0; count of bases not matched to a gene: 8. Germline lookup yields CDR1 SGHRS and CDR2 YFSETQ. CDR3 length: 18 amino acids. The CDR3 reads CASSLRVSTGGSGNTIYF. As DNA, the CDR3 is TGCGCCAGCAGCTTGAGGGTCTCGACAGGGGGCTCTGGAAACACCATATATTTT.

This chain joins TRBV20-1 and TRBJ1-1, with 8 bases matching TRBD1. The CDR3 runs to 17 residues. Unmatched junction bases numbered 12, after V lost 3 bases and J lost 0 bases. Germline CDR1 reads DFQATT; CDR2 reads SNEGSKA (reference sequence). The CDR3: CSASPRIRQGMNTEAFF. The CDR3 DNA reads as TGCAGTGCTAGTCCACGGATTCGACAGGGGATGAACACTGAAGCTTTCTTT.

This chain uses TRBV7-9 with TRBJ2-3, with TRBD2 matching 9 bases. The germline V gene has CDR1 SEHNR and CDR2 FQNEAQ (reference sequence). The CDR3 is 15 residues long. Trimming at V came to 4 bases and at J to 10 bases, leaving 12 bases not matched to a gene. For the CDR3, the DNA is TGTGCCAGCAGCTCACCGGGACTAGCAGGACGTGCGCAGTATTTT. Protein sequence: CASSSPGLAGRAQYF. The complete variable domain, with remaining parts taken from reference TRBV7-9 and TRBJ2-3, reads DTGVSQNPRHKITKRGQNVTFRCDPISEHNRLYWYRQTLGQGPEFLTYFQNEAQLEKSRLLSDRFSAERPKGSFSTLEIQRTEQGDSAMYLCASSSPGLAGRAQYFGPGTRLTVL.